The rows below give T cell receptor beta chains drawn from one sample of a study of beta chain features in type 1 diabetes. Method: immunoSEQ multiplex PCR; TCRdb's copy keeps in-frame clones and lacks some. The data hold roughly 730,000 clones, with roughly 13% observed a single time. Sequencing was carried out using naive CD4+ T cells from blood. These receptor sequences come from a man between 18 and 29 years old with type 1 diabetes. CDR3s include the opening cysteine and the closing phenylalanine or tryptophan. Fields, in order: J gene, clone size, V gene, D gene, CDR3 DNA, CDR3 protein. D genes are given only for firm matches. Not every row has a clone size; where given, it reads once, few, many or a size class.

>TRBJ2-7|few|TRBV19|NA
TGTGCCAGTAGTCCGAGAAAGCACGAGCAGTACTTC
CASSPRKHEQYF
>TRBJ2-3|few|TRBV11-1|TRBD2
TGTGCCAGCAGCTTGGGACTAGCGGGGGGGCTGGGCACAGATACGCAGTATTTT
CASSLGLAGGLGTDTQYF
>TRBJ2-4|NA|TRBV19|NA
TGTGCCAGTAGTACACAGGTCCCGGACATTCAGTACTTC
CASSTQVPDIQYF
>TRBJ1-2|few|TRBV27|TRBD1
TGTGCCAGCAGTACCGCGACAGGGGCCTATGGCTACACCTTC
CASSTATGAYGYTF
>TRBJ2-5|NA|TRBV7-9|NA
TGTGCCAGCAGCTTAGCTCCCCAAGAGACCCAGTACTTC
CASSLAPQETQYF
>TRBJ1-2|NA|TRBV15|NA
TGTGCCACCAGCAGAGGTGGGAGAGACGGCTACACCTTC
CATSRGGRDGYTF
>TRBJ2-2|NA|TRBV9|TRBD1
TGTGCCAGCAGCGGATCAATGGACAGGTCCATCGACACCGGGGAGCTGTTTTTT
CASSGSMDRSIDTGELFF
>TRBJ1-2|few|TRBV19|NA
TGTGCCAGTAGTATAGGAGGTAGGAGGGATCGCTATGGCTACACCTTC
CASSIGGRRDRYGYTF
>TRBJ2-1|NA|TRBV10-3|TRBD1
TGTGCCATCAGTGAGGGACAGGGGAACTACAATGAGCAGTTCTTC
CAISEGQGNYNEQFF
>TRBJ2-5|NA|TRBV5-6|NA
TGTGCCAGCAGCATAGGGACAAGTCAACAAGAGACCCAGTACTTC
CASSIGTSQQETQYF
>TRBJ2-3|NA|TRBV4-1|NA
TGCGCCAGCAGCCAAGATATGGATACGCAGTATTTT
CASSQDMDTQYF
>TRBJ2-5|few|TRBV30|NA
TGTGCCTGGCAGGGAACCTTTCAAGAGACCCAGTACTTC
CAWQGTFQETQYF
>TRBJ2-1|NA|TRBV28|TRBD1
TGTGCCAGCAGTCCACCGGGACAGGGCTACAATGAGCAGTTCTTC
CASSPPGQGYNEQFF
>TRBJ1-5|NA|TRBV7-9|NA
TGTGCCAGCAGCTTAGTAGGAGGAGGGCTAAGCAATCAGCCCCAGCATTTT
CASSLVGGGLSNQPQHF
>TRBJ2-7|NA|TRBV7-6|TRBD1
TGTGCCAGCAGTCGGACAGGGATGCACGAGCAGTACTTC
CASSRTGMHEQYF
>TRBJ1-1|NA|TRBV20-1|NA
TGCAGGGCAATGAACACTGAAGCTTTCTTT
CRAMNTEAFF
>TRBJ1-1|NA|TRBV25-1|NA
TGTGCCAGCAGTGAACCCCACGGGACGGGGGGCACTGAAGCTTTCTTT
CASSEPHGTGGTEAFF
>TRBJ2-1|NA|TRBV19|TRBD1
TGTGCCAGTAGTATAGCGGGGACAGGGAGGAATGAGCAGTTCTTC
CASSIAGTGRNEQFF
>TRBJ2-1|few|TRBV28|NA
TGTGCCAGCAGCAGGGCGGAATTCTCCTACAATGAGCAGTTCTTC
CASSRAEFSYNEQFF
>TRBJ1-3|NA|TRBV9|NA
TGTGCCAGCAGCACCCAGACGGGAGTCTCTGGAAACACCATATATTTT
CASSTQTGVSGNTIYF
>TRBJ2-6|NA|TRBV5-1|TRBD1
TGCGCCAGCAGCGGGACAGGCTTCTCTGGGGCCAACGTCCTGACTTTC
CASSGTGFSGANVLTF
>TRBJ2-5|few|TRBV4-2|TRBD2
TGTGCCAGCAGCCCCACCCCCCGAGCTAGCGGGGGTAGGGAGACCCAGTACTTC
CASSPTPRASGGRETQYF
>TRBJ1-1|few|TRBV6-1|NA
TGTGCCAGCAATGGGGGCGCCGGGCTGAGGACTGAAGCTTTCTTT
CASNGGAGLRTEAFF
>TRBJ1-1|few|TRBV6-6|TRBD1
TGTGCCAGCGGGCCGACAGGGTCCACCACTGAAGCTTTCTTT
CASGPTGSTTEAFF
>TRBJ1-2|NA|TRBV2|NA
TGTGCCAGCAGTGTGAGGGTGGTGACAGAGTATGGCTACACCTTC
CASSVRVVTEYGYTF
>TRBJ2-1|NA|TRBV2|TRBD1
TGTGCCAGCACCGACCGGGACAGAATCAATGAGCAGTTCTTC
CASTDRDRINEQFF
>TRBJ1-5|few|TRBV10-3|NA
TGTGCCATCAACGGCACAGGGCCACGCAATCAGCCCCAGCATTTT
CAINGTGPRNQPQHF
>TRBJ1-5|NA|TRBV30|NA
TGTGCCTGGAGCATTGAAGGCGCAGGCAATCAGCCCCAGCATTTT
CAWSIEGAGNQPQHF
>TRBJ2-7|few|TRBV4-1|TRBD2
TGCGCCAGCAGCCAAGAAGAGCGGGGGAGCTCCTACGAGCAGTACTTC
CASSQEERGSSYEQYF
>TRBJ2-5|few|TRBV18|NA
TGTGCCAGCTCACCAGGTCGTCAGAAAGAGACCCAGTACTTC
CASSPGRQKETQYF
>TRBJ2-5|NA|TRBV18|NA
TGTGCCAGCTCCCCACTGGCAGGGGAAGAGACCCAGTACTTC
CASSPLAGEETQYF
>TRBJ1-2|few|TRBV10-3|TRBD1
TGTGCCATCAGGACGGGACAGGGAGACTATGGCTACACCTTC
CAIRTGQGDYGYTF
>TRBJ2-2|few|TRBV5-4|NA
TGTGCCAGCAGCCGCACCGGGACAACGAACACCGGGGAGCTGTTTTTT
CASSRTGTTNTGELFF
>TRBJ2-3|NA|TRBV10-3|TRBD2
TGTGCCATCAGCGGGGGGGCAGATACGCAGTATTTT
CAISGGADTQYF
>TRBJ1-6|NA|TRBV5-1|NA
TGCGCCAGCAGCTTGGGGCAGGGGAGTTCACCCCTCCACTTT
CASSLGQGSSPLHF
>TRBJ2-5|NA|TRBV6-1|TRBD1
TGTGCCAGCAACCGCAGACAGGGAGAGACCCAGTACTTC
CASNRRQGETQYF
>TRBJ2-1|NA|TRBV5-1|NA
TGCGCCAGCAGCTTGGCCCGGGCAGACCTCAGCTCCTACAATGAGCAGTTCTTC
CASSLARADLSSYNEQFF
>TRBJ2-5|NA|TRBV4-2|NA
TGTGCCAGCAGCCAAGAGACTCCTTGGGAGACCCAGTACTTC
CASSQETPWETQYF
>TRBJ2-3|NA|TRBV9|TRBD2
TGTGCCAGCAGCGCTGGACTAGCGCCGACAGATACGCAGTATTTT
CASSAGLAPTDTQYF
>TRBJ2-5|few|TRBV20-1|NA
TGCAGTGCTAGGATCGGTGAGACCCAGTACTTC
CSARIGETQYF
>TRBJ2-7|few|TRBV29-1|NA
TGCAGCGTTGGACAGCGGATGGGCTACGAGCAGTACTTC
CSVGQRMGYEQYF
>TRBJ1-1|few|TRBV10-3|NA
TGTGCCATCAGTGAGTCGACCGAGGAAGAAGCTTTCTTT
CAISESTEEEAFF
>TRBJ1-2|NA|TRBV29-1|NA
TGCAGCGCCCGAAGGACAGACATATATGGCTACACCTTC
CSARRTDIYGYTF
>TRBJ1-6|NA|TRBV30|TRBD1
TGTGCCTGGAGTGCCCGAGACAGGGCCTATTCACCCCTCCACTTT
CAWSARDRAYSPLHF
>TRBJ2-3|NA|TRBV10-2|NA
TGCGCCAGCAGTGACCGGTCGGCAGATACGCAGTATTTT
CASSDRSADTQYF
>TRBJ1-2|few|TRBV4-1|NA
TGCGCCAGCAGCCGGACTACCACTAACTATGGCTACACCTTC
CASSRTTTNYGYTF
>TRBJ2-1|NA|TRBV2|TRBD2
TGTGCCAGCAGTGAGTGGGGGGGAGACAATGAGCAGTTCTTC
CASSEWGGDNEQFF
>TRBJ2-5|NA|TRBV7-2|NA
TGTGCCAGCAGCTTAGACCTAGGATGGGGAGAGACCCAGTACTTC
CASSLDLGWGETQYF
>TRBJ1-4|NA|TRBV29-1|TRBD1
TGCAGTGGAAGAGGACAGGGAGAAAAACTGTTTTTT
CSGRGQGEKLFF
>TRBJ1-4|NA|TRBV29-1|NA
TGCAGCGTCCAACAGGGCCTTAATGAAAAACTGTTTTTT
CSVQQGLNEKLFF